This passage covers 15 T cell receptor beta chains from one sample sequenced in a study of blood T cell repertoires in COVID-19. Some clones are missing from TCRdb's copy, which holds only in-frame ones; the method was immunoSEQ multiplex PCR. Of fewer than 500,000 clones listed, approximately 80% are singletons. Sequenced input: peripheral blood. The receptors here all came from a human donor with acute or convalescent COVID-19. The donor label of this sample is uncertain.

The chain combines TRBV27 with TRBJ1-2; possible D gene TRBD1, 6 bases. Trimming left V 6 bases short and J 8 bases short, with 16 bases between. Germline V gives CDR1 MNHEY, CDR2 SMNVEV (reference sequence). CDR3 size: 13 residues. CDR3 loop: CASSFYREGGYTF. CDR3 coding DNA: TGTGCCAGCAGCTTCTACAGGGAGGGAGGCTACACCTTC.

In the case of this clone: This specimen includes other DNA sequences encoding the same CDR3. V is TRBV30 and J is TRBJ1-5; D is uncertain. The V and J ends lost 1 base and 2 bases respectively, with 6 bases between them. In germline, CDR1 is GTSNPN, CDR2 SVGIG (reference sequence). This CDR3 spans 13 amino acids. CDR3 DNA: TGTGCCTGGAGTGCGGGTGGCAATCAGCCCCAGCATTTT. Encoded protein: CAWSAGGNQPQHF. Based on the CDR3 plus reference TRBV30 and TRBJ1-5, the full variable domain is SQTIHQWPATLVQPVGSPLSLECTVEGTSNPNLYWYRQAAGRGLQLLFYSVGIGQISSEVPQNLSASRPQDRQFILSSKKLLLSDSGFYLCAWSAGGNQPQHFGDGTRLSIL.

The rearrangement links TRBV9 to TRBJ2-2; 10 bases are a match to TRBD2. Per the germline V gene, CDR1 is SGDLS and CDR2 is YYNGEE. Trimming removed 4 bases from V and 9 bases from J; junction bases left unmatched: 15. The CDR3 loop spans 17 amino acids. The CDR3, as DNA: TGTGCCAGCAGCCCAAAACTGACTAGCGGGCCTCAACGGGAGCTGTTTTTT. This translates into CASSPKLTSGPQRELFF. The variable domain in full, with the rest retrieved from reference TRBV9 and TRBJ2-2, is DSGVTQTPKHLITATGQRVTLRCSPRSGDLSVYWYQQSLDQGLQFLIQYYNGEERAKGNILERFSAQQFPDLHSELNLSSLELGDSALYFCASSPKLTSGPQRELFFGEGSRLTVL.

The gene calls are TRBV7-9 and TRBJ2-5, with 7 bases identical to TRBD2. The J segment lost 4 bases and the V segment lost 6 bases, leaving 5 bases of the junction unmatched. This CDR3 is built from 13 residues. Germline CDR1 and CDR2: SEHNR and FQNEAQ (reference sequence). The CDR3, as DNA: TGTGCCAGCAGAGACGGGAGGACAGAGACCCAGTACTTC. Its translation is CASRDGRTETQYF.

CDR3 DNA sequence: TGTGCCACCAGCAGAGCTCGGGGGGAGGCAGAGACCCAGTACTTC. Encoded protein: CATSRARGEAETQYF. V is TRBV15 and J is TRBJ2-5, with 7 bases identical to TRBD2. CDR3 length equals 15 residues. Germline CDR1 LNHNV, CDR2 YYDKDF (reference sequence). V lost 1 base and J lost 4; bases outside the gene matches: 6.

This chain connects TRBV13 to TRBJ1-1, with D tentatively TRBD1 (6 bases). The germline V gene has CDR1 PRHDT and CDR2 FYEKMQ (reference sequence). The CDR3 length is 14 residues. Trimming shortened V by 4 bases and J by 0 bases, and 9 bases separated the two germline ends. The CDR3 DNA is TGTGCCAGCAGCTCACGGACAGTGAACACTGAAGCTTTCTTT. It specifies CASSSRTVNTEAFF.

The chain combines TRBV4-1 with TRBJ1-4, with D possibly TRBD1 on 6 matching bases. The CDR3 length is 17 residues. Germline CDR1 reads MGHRA; CDR2 reads YSYEKL. The V and J ends lost 3 bases and 4 bases respectively, with 18 bases between them. The CDR3 reads CASSQDPPGALNEKLFF. In DNA form, the CDR3 reads TGCGCCAGCAGCCAGGACCCTCCAGGGGCGCTTAATGAAAAACTGTTTTTT.

This chain connects TRBV5-1 to TRBJ2-6; possibly TRBD2 for D (6 bases). CDR3 length: 16 residues. The V end lost 1 base, the J end lost 1 base, and 9 bases lay between the germline ends. In germline, CDR1 is SGHRS, CDR2 YFSETQ. CDR3 residues: CASSLTGVSGANVLTF. Written as DNA, the CDR3 is TGCGCCAGCAGCTTGACGGGAGTTTCTGGGGCCAACGTCCTGACTTTC. The full variable domain, in which reference TRBV5-1 and TRBJ2-6 provide the parts outside the CDR3, is KAGVTQTPRYLIKTRGQQVTLSCSPISGHRSVSWYQQTPGQGLQFLFEYFSETQRNKGNFPGRFSGRQFSNSRSEMNVSTLELGDSALYLCASSLTGVSGANVLTFGAGSRLTVL.

This chain uses TRBV2 with TRBJ2-7; no firm D call. V shed 4 bases and J shed 3 bases, with 10 bases lying between them. CDR1 SNHLY and CDR2 FYNNEI come from the germline V gene. The CDR3 has 13 amino acids. The CDR3 spells CASSVSSLYEQYF. The CDR3 bases are TGTGCCAGCAGTGTTTCGAGCCTCTACGAGCAGTACTTC.

This clone was detected only a few times. The CDR3 loop reads CATSRDQGTETQYF. The DNA for the CDR3 is TGTGCCACCAGCAGAGATCAGGGTACAGAGACCCAGTACTTC. This rearrangement joins TRBV15 to TRBJ2-5; D perhaps matches TRBD1 (5 bases). Trimming removed 0 bases from V and 4 bases from J, with 9 bases in between. The CDR3 spans 14 residues. CDR1 is LNHNV, CDR2 YYDKDF, per germline (reference sequence).

V is TRBV28 and J is TRBJ2-7, with D hard to call. Germline CDR1 MDHEN, CDR2 SYDVKM. CDR3 size: 17 residues. Trimming took off 3 bases at V and 4 bases at J, with 22 bases between the two ends. The CDR3: CASSFPGRVIPRYEQYF. The CDR3 DNA follows: TGTGCCAGCAGTTTCCCTGGCCGGGTGATTCCCCGATACGAGCAGTACTTC. The full variable domain, completed using reference TRBV28 and TRBJ2-7, is DVKVTQSSRYLVKRTGEKVFLECVQDMDHENMFWYRQDPGLGLRLIYFSYDVKMKEKGDIPEGYSVSREKKERFSLILESASTNQTSMYLCASSFPGRVIPRYEQYFGPGTRLTVT.

This clone has just a few counts. This rearrangement joins TRBV7-2 to TRBJ1-5; D not resolved. The ends were cut back, 6 bases at V and 2 bases at J, with 8 bases in the middle. Germline CDR1 reads SGHTA; CDR2 reads FQGNSA. The CDR3 covers 13 residues. CDR3 in DNA: TGTGCCAGCAGTCGGGAGGGCAATCAGCCCCAGCATTTT. Its protein product is CASSREGNQPQHF.

The chain recombines TRBV25-1 with TRBJ1-2; D is unresolved. Trimming shortened V by 5 bases and J by 3 bases, and 10 bases separated the two germline ends. The CDR3 sequence is 13 residues long. Germline CDR1 MGHDK, CDR2 SYGVNS. The CDR3: CASSPGSYYGYTF. The CDR3 DNA reads TGTGCCAGCAGTCCCGGGAGCTACTATGGCTACACCTTC.

This clone was seen just once. This chain joins TRBV7-6 and TRBJ1-2, with D possibly being TRBD1 (5 bases). V shed 5 bases and J shed 6 bases, with 13 bases lying between them. The CDR3 has 13 amino acids. Germline V gives CDR1 SGHVS, CDR2 FNYEAQ. CDR3 region: CASSLTGRDGYTF. CDR3 nucleotide sequence: TGTGCCAGCAGCCTAACAGGCAGGGATGGCTACACCTTC.

The V and J genes are TRBV28 and TRBJ1-5, with 10 positions matching TRBD1. Trimming cost V 4 bases and J 7 bases; bases outside gene matches: 7. The CDR3 extends over 15 amino acids. Germline V lookup: CDR1 MDHEN, CDR2 SYDVKM. The CDR3: CASSWDRGFGQPQHF. The CDR3 nucleotides are TGTGCCAGCAGTTGGGACAGGGGATTTGGCCAGCCCCAGCATTTT.